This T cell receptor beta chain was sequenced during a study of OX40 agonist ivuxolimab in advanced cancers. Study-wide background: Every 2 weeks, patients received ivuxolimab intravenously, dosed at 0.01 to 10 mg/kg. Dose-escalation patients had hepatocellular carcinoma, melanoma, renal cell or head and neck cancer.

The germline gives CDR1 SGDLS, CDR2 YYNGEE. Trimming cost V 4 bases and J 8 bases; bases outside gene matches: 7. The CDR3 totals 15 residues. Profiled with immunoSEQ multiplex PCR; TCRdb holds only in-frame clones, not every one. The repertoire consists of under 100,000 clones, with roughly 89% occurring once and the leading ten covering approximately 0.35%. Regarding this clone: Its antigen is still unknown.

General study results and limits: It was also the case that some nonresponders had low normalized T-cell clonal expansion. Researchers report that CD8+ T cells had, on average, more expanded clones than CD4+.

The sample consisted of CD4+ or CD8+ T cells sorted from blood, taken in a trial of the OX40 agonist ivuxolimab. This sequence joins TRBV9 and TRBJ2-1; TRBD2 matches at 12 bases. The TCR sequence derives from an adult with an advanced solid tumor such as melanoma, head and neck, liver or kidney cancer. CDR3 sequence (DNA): TGTGCCAGCAGCAGGACTAGCGGGGCTACTTATGAGCAGTTCTTC. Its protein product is CASSRTSGATYEQFF.